The rows below give T cell receptor beta chains drawn from one sample of a study of T cells in Graves' hyperthyroidism and ophthalmopathy. TCRdb ran MiXCR on the multiplex PCR reads and lists one entry per CDR3 protein. Altogether 700,000 or so distinct CDR3 sequences are present, around 15% being singletons, with the ten largest covering 8.4%. Sample: blood. The receptor source for this set is a man younger than 35 with Graves' hyperthyroidism. The CDR3 runs from the conserved cysteine through the conserved F or W. D genes are given only for firm matches. Size is stated for part of the rows, as once, few or many counts, or as a class when the clone is expanded.

J gene | V gene | D gene | clone size | CDR3 protein | CDR3 DNA
TRBJ1-1 | TRBV27 | NA | NA | CASKSLDRNEAFF | TGTGCCAGCAAGTCACTCGACCGAAATGAAGCTTTCTTT
TRBJ1-5 | TRBV20-1 | NA | few | CSVTENSNQPQHF | TGCAGTGTGACAGAAAATAGCAATCAGCCCCAGCATTTT
TRBJ1-2 | TRBV24-1 | TRBD1 | NA | CATSDPGQADGYTF | TGTGCCACCAGTGATCCCGGACAGGCTGATGGCTACACCTTC
TRBJ2-2 | TRBV15 | NA | NA | CATDSGGLNTGELFF | TGTGCCACCGACTCAGGGGGACTAAACACCGGGGAGCTGTTTTTT
TRBJ2-3 | TRBV28 | TRBD1 | few | CASISRDRVITDTQYF | TGTGCCAGCATTTCCCGGGACAGGGTCATCACAGATACGCAGTATTTT
TRBJ2-5 | TRBV9 | TRBD1 | many | CASSASGQGMETQYF | TGTGCCAGCAGCGCCTCGGGACAGGGTATGGAGACCCAGTACTTC
TRBJ2-6 | TRBV7-9 | TRBD1 | NA | CASSLGQGLFSGANVLTF | TGTGCCAGCAGCTTAGGACAGGGCCTCTTCTCTGGGGCCAACGTCCTGACTTTC
TRBJ1-6 | TRBV5-6 | TRBD1 | NA | CASRYRGGTYNSPLHF | TGTGCCAGCAGGTACAGGGGGGGAACCTATAATTCACCCCTCCACTTT
TRBJ2-7 | TRBV9 | TRBD1 | many | CASSVAGTGPYEQYF | TGTGCCAGCAGCGTAGCCGGGACAGGCCCCTACGAGCAGTACTTC
TRBJ2-7 | TRBV20-1 | TRBD2 | many | CSAPQTSGRVRGYEQYF | TGCAGTGCTCCCCAGACTAGCGGGAGGGTGAGGGGATACGAGCAGTACTTC
TRBJ1-1 | TRBV7-9 | TRBD1 | few | CASSGRQGKDTEAFF | TGTGCCAGCAGCGGGAGACAGGGGAAGGACACTGAAGCTTTCTTT
TRBJ2-7 | TRBV28 | TRBD2 | many | CASSSPSGSDYEQYF | TGTGCCAGCAGTTCTCCTAGCGGGAGTGATTACGAGCAGTACTTC
TRBJ1-2 | TRBV20-1 | NA | NA | CSAQKNPGGSYGYTF | TGCAGTGCTCAAAAAAACCCGGGGGGGAGCTATGGCTACACCTTC
TRBJ2-7 | TRBV3-1 | NA | few | CASSQAGQSYEQYF | TGTGCCAGCAGCCAAGCGGGGCAGTCCTACGAGCAGTACTTC
TRBJ2-7 | TRBV24-1 | NA | NA | CATSAGPISEQYF | TGTGCCACCAGTGCAGGCCCTATCAGCGAGCAGTACTTC
TRBJ2-7 | TRBV7-9 | TRBD2 | many | CASSLAASGIYEQYF | TGTGCCAGCAGCTTAGCCGCTAGCGGGATCTACGAGCAGTACTTC
TRBJ2-1 | TRBV19 | TRBD2 | few | CASTPTLAGEPEQFF | TGTGCCAGTACCCCCACTCTAGCGGGAGAGCCTGAGCAGTTCTTC
TRBJ2-3 | TRBV7-2 | TRBD2 | NA | CASSLDFGRAWDTQYF | TGTGCCAGCAGCTTAGATTTCGGGAGGGCCTGGGATACGCAGTATTTT
TRBJ2-7 | TRBV28 | NA | many | CASRAPTFYEQYF | TGTGCCAGCAGGGCCCCAACTTTTTACGAGCAGTACTTC
TRBJ2-4 | TRBV18 | NA | few | CASSTAHTLAKNIQYF | TGTGCCAGCTCGACAGCACACACACTAGCCAAAAACATTCAGTACTTC
TRBJ1-3 | TRBV7-2 | NA | few | CASSHRYYSGNTIYF | TGTGCCAGCAGCCACCGCTATTACTCTGGAAACACCATATATTTT
TRBJ1-5 | TRBV20-1 | NA | NA | CSATDTNSNQPQHF | TGCAGTGCCACCGACACCAATAGCAATCAGCCCCAGCATTTT
TRBJ1-2 | TRBV6-5 | TRBD1 | NA | CASSYRDRMFYGYTF | TGTGCCAGCAGTTACCGGGACAGAATGTTCTATGGCTACACCTTC
TRBJ1-5 | TRBV28 | NA | many | CASTPGDQPQHF | TGTGCCAGCACTCCAGGGGATCAGCCCCAGCATTTT
TRBJ2-2 | TRBV2 | NA | few | CASSVGPELFF | TGTGCCAGCAGTGTCGGGCCGGAGCTGTTTTTT
TRBJ2-3 | TRBV20-1 | NA | many | CSARVFRTAFTDTQYF | TGCAGTGCTAGAGTTTTTAGAACAGCCTTCACAGATACGCAGTATTTT
TRBJ2-1 | TRBV3-1 | TRBD2 | many | CASSHSGASYNEQFF | TGTGCCAGCAGCCATAGCGGGGCCTCCTACAATGAGCAGTTCTTC
TRBJ2-1 | TRBV6-5 | NA | many | CASSYRPINEQFF | TGTGCCAGCAGTTACCGGCCTATCAATGAGCAGTTCTTC
TRBJ1-1 | TRBV20-1 | NA | few | CSARDGGGLNTEAFF | TGCAGTGCTAGAGATGGGGGGGGGCTGAACACTGAAGCTTTCTTT
TRBJ2-7 | TRBV27 | NA | many | CASSLRGAAGSYEQYF | TGTGCCAGCAGTCTTAGAGGCGCCGCTGGGTCCTACGAGCAGTACTTC
TRBJ2-1 | TRBV27 | NA | many | CASSHRDYNEQFF | TGTGCCAGCAGCCACAGGGATTACAATGAGCAGTTCTTC
TRBJ2-2 | TRBV2 | TRBD1 | NA | CASSVEGQGGTGELFF | TGTGCCAGCAGCGTAGAGGGACAGGGGGGCACCGGGGAGCTGTTTTTT
TRBJ2-7 | TRBV2 | TRBD2 | many | CASSDLTSGSPYEQYF | TGTGCCAGCAGTGACCTCACTAGCGGGAGCCCCTACGAGCAGTACTTC
TRBJ1-1 | TRBV6-1 | NA | few | CASSDPLTTDLNTEAFF | TGTGCCAGCAGTGACCCGCTCACGACAGATTTGAACACTGAAGCTTTCTTT
TRBJ2-7 | TRBV20-1 | NA | few | CSASIIGSPYEQYF | TGCAGTGCTAGTATAATCGGGAGCCCCTACGAGCAGTACTTC
TRBJ2-7 | TRBV11-2 | TRBD2 | many | CASSSGGAGTASYEQYF | TGTGCCAGCAGCTCTGGGGGAGCGGGGACCGCCTCCTACGAGCAGTACTTC
TRBJ2-7 | TRBV2 | TRBD1 | many | CASMRQGAYEQYF | TGTGCCAGCATGAGACAGGGGGCCTACGAGCAGTACTTC
TRBJ1-1 | TRBV27 | NA | many | CASSTSTGFTEAFF | TGTGCCAGCAGTACCTCAACAGGGTTCACTGAAGCTTTCTTT
TRBJ1-4 | TRBV29-1 | NA | NA | CSVGRGDGKLFF | TGCAGCGTTGGGCGGGGGGACGGAAAACTGTTTTTT
TRBJ2-1 | TRBV20-1 | NA | many | CSARGSSSEAYNEQFF | TGCAGTGCTAGAGGGTCTAGCAGCGAAGCTTACAATGAGCAGTTCTTC
TRBJ1-1 | TRBV2 | NA | many | CASSEAGVNTEAFF | TGTGCCAGCAGTGAAGCTGGAGTGAACACTGAAGCTTTCTTT
TRBJ1-2 | TRBV27 | NA | few | CASRLSGQANYGYTF | TGTGCCAGCCGCCTCTCGGGGCAGGCTAACTATGGCTACACCTTC
TRBJ1-2 | TRBV6-4 | NA | NA | CASSDGGSGHYGYTF | TGTGCCAGCAGTGACGGTGGCTCTGGACACTATGGCTACACCTTC
TRBJ1-3 | TRBV7-2 | NA | many | CASTAPEMGNTIYF | TGTGCCAGCACGGCACCCGAGATGGGAAACACCATATATTTT